Shown below are 9 T cell receptor beta chains from a single sample sequenced in a study of graft-versus-host responses after intestinal transplantation. Using immunoSEQ multiplex PCR, the repertoire was profiled, and TCRdb retains in-frame clones only, with some absent. Among about 14,000 clones, around a third were seen once, and the ten largest hold around 5.4%. The sequenced sample was alloreactive CD4+ T cells from a mixed lymphocyte reaction culture, obtained before intestinal transplant. Subset here: CFSE-low proliferating T cells sorted from approximately six-day pre-transplant mixed lymphocyte reaction (GvH or HvG direction). The source of these receptors is a human patient who received an intestinal transplant.

The chain carries TRBV5-1 and TRBJ2-6; the D gene is possibly TRBD2 (6 bases). There are 14 residues in the CDR3. CDR1 is SGHRS and CDR2 is YFSETQ in the germline V gene. V was shortened by 5 bases and J by 1 base, with 7 bases between the two germline ends. The CDR3, as DNA: TGCGCCAGCAGGGAGGGTTCTGGGGCCAACGTCCTGACTTTC. This translates into CASREGSGANVLTF.

The V call is TRBV5-5, the J call TRBJ2-1; TRBD2 matches at 12 bases. The CDR3 sequence is 19 residues long. The ends lost 2 bases at V and 0 bases at J; junction bases unmatched: 9. In germline, CDR1 is SGHKS, CDR2 YYEKEE (reference sequence). The chain's CDR3 is CASSLPGLAGVLSYNEQFF. Here the CDR3 DNA reads TGTGCCAGCAGCTTACCGGGACTAGCGGGTGTCCTCTCCTACAATGAGCAGTTCTTC.

This clone appeared a few times. The chain joins TRBV28 to TRBJ2-7; possibly TRBD1 for D (5 bases). The germline V gene encodes CDR1 MDHEN and CDR2 SYDVKM. The CDR3 consists of 13 residues. The V gene lost 2 bases and the J gene lost 9 bases, with 14 bases spanning the gap. Here the CDR3 DNA reads TGTGCCAGCAGTTTAAAACAGGTGAAGCGGCAGTACTTC. Translation: CASSLKQVKRQYF.

The chain combines TRBV7-1 with TRBJ2-7, with no clear D. TRBV7-1 is filed as an ORF, its function uncertain. Trimming removed 5 bases from V and 3 bases from J, with 14 bases in between. The CDR3 sequence is 14 residues long. CDR3 DNA: TGTGCCAGCAGCCTCATTGGGTATTACTACGAGCAGTACTTC. Translation gives CASSLIGYYYEQYF.

The V and J genes are TRBV5-1 and TRBJ2-7; the match to TRBD2 covers 13 bases. With V trimmed by 2 bases and J by 5 bases, 4 bases remained unmatched. The V gene's germline CDR1 is SGHRS and CDR2 YFSETQ. This CDR3 has 15 amino acids. The CDR3 loop is CASSFGTSGINEQYF. Written as DNA, the CDR3 is TGCGCCAGCAGCTTCGGGACTAGCGGGATAAACGAGCAGTACTTC. The full variable domain, completed using reference TRBV5-1 and TRBJ2-7, is KAGVTQTPRYLIKTRGQQVTLSCSPISGHRSVSWYQQTPGQGLQFLFEYFSETQRNKGNFPGRFSGRQFSNSRSEMNVSTLELGDSALYLCASSFGTSGINEQYFGPGTRLTVT.

The V and J genes are TRBV2 and TRBJ2-2, with 9 bases lining up with TRBD1. The germline V gene has CDR1 SNHLY and CDR2 FYNNEI. The J segment lost 6 bases and the V segment lost 1 base, leaving 6 bases of the junction unmatched. The CDR3 has 16 residues. The chain's CDR3 is CASSEETGGWSGELFF. The CDR3 coding sequence is TGTGCCAGCAGTGAAGAAACAGGGGGCTGGTCCGGGGAGCTGTTTTTT.

This clone showed up just a few times. The chain links TRBV30 to TRBJ2-1, with TRBD2 matching over 11 bases. The CDR3 totals 15 residues. The germline V gene encodes CDR1 GTSNPN and CDR2 SVGIG (reference sequence). J lost 5 bases, V lost 1 base, and 4 bases had no gene match. CDR3: CAWSAGTSGNNEQFF. The CDR3 DNA reads as TGTGCCTGGAGTGCAGGGACTAGCGGTAACAATGAGCAGTTCTTC.

The chain uses TRBV6-1 and TRBJ2-5; 8 bases line up with TRBD2. The J call may be wrong; the DNA end is better matched by TRBJ2-7. The germline V gene has CDR1 MNHNS and CDR2 SASEGT. The CDR3 totals 14 residues. CDR3 sequence: CASSYSGNSYEQYF. The CDR3 DNA follows: TGTGCCAGCAGTTATAGCGGGAACTCCTACGAGCAGTACTTC.

On this clone: A much larger clone lies one base from this, so it may be a read error. The same CDR3 can be traced to other DNA sequences in this sample. CDR3 amino acids: CASSLGQGDNGYTF. CDR3 coding DNA: TGCGCCAGCAGCTTGGGGCAGGGGGATAATGGCTACACCTTC. This chain joins TRBV5-1 and TRBJ1-2; TRBD1 agrees at 7 bases. The V and J ends lost 0 bases and 6 bases, in that order; junction bases with no gene match: 5. The CDR3 extends over 14 amino acids. Germline values: CDR1 SGHRS, CDR2 YFSETQ.